This TCR beta chain stems from a study of PD-1 blockade in mismatch repair-deficient tumors. The CDR3 runs 18 residues. Trimming at V came to 1 base and at J to 2 bases, leaving 9 bases not matched to a gene. From germline, CDR1 is KGHSH and CDR2 LQKENI. Clones were read by immunoSEQ multiplex PCR, and TCRdb kept only the in-frame ones, dropping some. The sample consists of some 84,000 clones, more than 65% of them appearing once. A few pembrolizumab responders had their TCRs sequenced. The TCR comes from an adult with mismatch repair-deficient cancer. This material consisted of peripheral blood, taken 12 weeks after starting pembrolizumab. The chain recombines TRBV18 with TRBJ2-1; TRBD2 aligns across 9 bases. The CDR3 nucleotides are TGTGCCAGCTCACCACAAAGCGGGAGGCCCTCGGCCTACAATGAGCAGTTCTTC. It specifies CASSPQSGRPSAYNEQFF.